Sequencing of this T cell receptor (beta chain) was carried out in a study of CD8+CD57+ T cells in acquired aplastic anemia. Overall study: Yields of DNA that came from sorted CD4+ and CD8+ cells averaged approximately 3.5 ug. Among healthy donors, CD4+ cells averaged approximately 11 million reads.

V was cut by 3 bases and J by 3 bases, with 10 bases left in between. This CDR3 is 14 amino acids long. Germline CDR1 is SGHTA and CDR2 is FQGNSA. Profiles of TCR beta VDJ and CDR3 were generated from a genomic DNA template. TCRdb reprocessed the reads with MiXCR, giving one entry per CDR3 protein. The sample has 200,000 to 250,000 distinct CDR3 sequences; 60% to 65% are singletons. Details on this clonotype: Its specificity is unknown.

Study-wide findings and caveats: Patients and healthy controls showed no significant CD8+ Simpson's diversity difference. Patients shared about 30 CD8+ CDR3 sequences with controls.

Sequenced material: sorted CD4+, CD8+, or CD8+CD57+ T cells (not recorded which) from PBMCs. The TCR was taken from a human donor in good health. The chain uses TRBV7-2 and TRBJ2-3; D may match TRBD1 or TRBD2 (5 bases each). The CDR3 is CASSFWGSTDTQYF. The CDR3 bases are TGTGCCAGCAGCTTTTGGGGGTCGACAGATACGCAGTATTTT.